The sequence of this T cell receptor beta chain was determined in a study of blood T cell repertoires in COVID-19 (dated by TCRdb to between 2020 and 2021). Background on the whole study: The collaborator samples originated in the United States, Italy and Spain and spanned the acute and convalescent phases of COVID-19. Where HLA class I and class II types were available, the types were taken from metadata supplied by the sample provider, not from assay-based typing. Deeply sampled blood TCRbeta repertoires from subjects exposed to, actively infected with, or recovered from COVID-19 were included in the dataset. The samples were drawn from two sources: the first 160 participants of the ongoing ImmuneRACE study, and over 1,000 subjects contributed by 6 global collaborators. The repertoires were released in a freely available public database intended as a resource for research on the immune response to SARS-CoV-2. The prospective study material was composed of cDNA or gDNA derived from T cells, B-cell-depleted T cells, or PBMCs. The sample metadata nearly always contained a de-identified subject ID, COVID-19 status, age in years and sex. The research as a whole found: Clinical and demographic metadata were provided uncurated, with the amount varying by source and participant.

In the case of this clone: Its recognized antigen is unknown. Qualities for individual bases were not recorded, and no much larger clone is one base off.

The germline ends are 5 bases apart after V is trimmed by 3 bases and J by 8 bases. The CDR3 has 11 amino acids, counting the end cysteine and phenylalanine. The entry retains the CDR3 DNA only, 33 bases that are in frame from base 1. CDR1 is given as MDHEN and CDR2 as SYDVKM, both from the germline V gene. The immunoSEQ Assay, a bias-controlled multiplex PCR, was used to amplify TCRbeta CDR3 regions from genomic DNA. Per the source publication's procedure: The number of nucleated cells in each sample was estimated from the amplification of reference gene primers within the assay. Sequence reads were collapsed and filtered to measure the absolute abundance of every unique TCRbeta CDR3 rearrangement. Productive Simpson clonality was computed per sample as the square root of Simpson's diversity index over productive rearrangements. This is the immuneACCESS table as TCRdb keeps it, with only in-frame sequences that have V and J called. A part of the clones is gone; compared with another copy, unresolved V genes explain less than half, and the rest is unexplained. V and J calls plus clone size are reproduced from that table; the DNA served to infer D and trimming. Present in this sample are about 190,000 clones, around 84% of which were seen just once. The ten biggest clones cover 3.2% of the sample.

Participants in the prospective study were enrolled through a virtual design, were aged about 18 to 89 years, and lived in roughly 24 United States geographic areas. In the prospective study, cohorts were assigned on the basis of participant-reported clinical history obtained from a screening survey and a study questionnaire. Recovered participants in ImmuneRACE Cohort 3 were defined by two consecutive negative NP/OP PCR tests, clearance by a healthcare professional, or resolution of symptoms. In the prospective study, whole blood, serum and a nasopharyngeal or oropharyngeal swab were collected from each participant by mobile phlebotomists. Prospective study participants could optionally give additional blood draws and questionnaires over an approximately two-month period. Prospective study blood samples were shipped either frozen or at room temperature before DNA extraction.

The specimen sequenced was PBMCs or T cells enriched from blood (not recorded which). The chain employs TRBV28 and TRBJ2-1, with no reliable assignment of the D segment. The receptor's source is a woman in her 30s who had recovered from COVID-19. The DNA sequence follows: TGTGCCAGCAGTTTTGGAGATGAGCAGTTCTTC. Its coded protein is CASSFGDEQFF.